This T cell receptor (beta chain) was obtained from a study of regulatory T cells in long-lasting Graves disease. Arm-PCR of CDR3 regions and iRepertoire HTBI primers were the basis on which TCR beta libraries were built. TCRdb reanalysed the multiplex PCR reads using MiXCR and keeps one entry per CDR3 protein. The sample lists some 220,000 distinct CDR3 sequences, around a fifth seen once, with about 11% in the top ten. In its sample, this clonotype was seen many times. Trimming shortened V by 5 bases and J by 0 bases, and 13 bases separated the two germline ends. The germline gives CDR1 SGHTA, CDR2 FQGNSA. The CDR3 extends over 15 amino acids. Time point reported: newly diagnosed GD, antithyroid drugs for less than 3 months. Preparation of the TCR library used RNA extracted from PBMCs. The same sample was also studied in work on T cells in Graves' hyperthyroidism and ophthalmopathy.

The sequences come from peripheral blood mononuclear cells (PBMCs), collected at new diagnosis, from a patient treated with antithyroid drugs. The gene calls are TRBV7-2 and TRBJ1-1; no firm D call. This clonotype was obtained from a woman aged 30 to 39 with Graves disease. This CDR3 reads CASSKQISMNTEAFF. Written as DNA, the CDR3 is TGTGCCAGCAGCAAACAGATTTCCATGAACACTGAAGCTTTCTTT.